A selection of T cell receptor beta chains follows, all from one sample in a study of blood T cell repertoires in COVID-19. Libraries were prepared by immunoSEQ multiplex PCR; TCRdb keeps only in-frame clonotypes and omits some of them. This table holds about 190,000 clones, 80% to 90% found once. The sequenced sample was peripheral blood. These receptors were obtained from a woman in her seventies with COVID-19, enrolled during active disease. Both conserved end residues are part of each CDR3. The order of the fields is V gene, J gene, D gene, clone size, CDR3 protein, CDR3 DNA. D genes are given only for firm matches. Rows may omit the clone size; those that give it use once, few, many or a size class.

V: TRBV2; J: TRBJ2-7; D: NA; size: NA; CDR3: CASRVERPEYF; DNA: TGTGCCAGCAGGGTCGAGAGGCCGGAGTACTTC
V: TRBV19; J: TRBJ1-4; D: NA; size: NA; CDR3: CASSMGLINEKLFF; DNA: TGTGCCAGTAGTATGGGACTGATTAATGAAAAACTGTTTTTT
V: TRBV2; J: TRBJ2-1; D: TRBD2; size: NA; CDR3: CAGTSGTNEQFF; DNA: TGTGCCGGGACTAGCGGGACGAATGAGCAGTTCTTC
V: TRBV25-1; J: TRBJ1-2; D: TRBD1; size: NA; CDR3: CASFTAGQGANYGYTF; DNA: TGTGCCAGCTTCACGGCAGGACAGGGAGCTAACTATGGCTACACCTTC
V: TRBV20-1; J: TRBJ1-1; D: NA; size: NA; CDR3: CSASQTGNTEAFF; DNA: TGCAGTGCTAGTCAGACAGGGAACACTGAAGCTTTCTTT
V: TRBV15; J: TRBJ2-3; D: NA; size: NA; CDR3: CATSGQASTDTQYF; DNA: TGTGCCACCTCAGGACAAGCTAGCACAGATACGCAGTATTTT
V: TRBV7-2; J: TRBJ2-2; D: NA; size: NA; CDR3: CASSSLGGDTGELFF; DNA: TGTGCCAGCAGCTCACTAGGGGGAGACACCGGGGAGCTGTTTTTT
V: TRBV10-3; J: TRBJ1-1; D: TRBD1; size: NA; CDR3: CAINPNRGSTEAFF; DNA: TGTGCCATCAACCCCAACAGGGGGAGTACTGAAGCTTTCTTT
V: TRBV28; J: TRBJ2-5; D: TRBD2; size: NA; CDR3: CASSPTGGRTETQYF; DNA: TGTGCCAGCAGTCCCACGGGGGGTAGGACAGAGACCCAGTACTTC
V: TRBV28; J: TRBJ2-4; D: TRBD2; size: NA; CDR3: CASSLWTSGRGVKNIQYF; DNA: TGTGCCAGCAGCCTTTGGACTAGCGGGAGGGGGGTGAAAAACATTCAGTACTTC
V: TRBV6-6; J: TRBJ2-7; D: TRBD1; size: NA; CDR3: CASSYPDRATYEQYF; DNA: TGTGCCAGCAGTTACCCCGACAGGGCTACCTACGAGCAGTACTTC
V: TRBV5-1; J: TRBJ2-2; D: TRBD1; size: NA; CDR3: CASSPDRPNTGELFF; DNA: TGCGCCAGCAGCCCGGACAGGCCGAACACCGGGGAGCTGTTTTTT
V: TRBV9; J: TRBJ1-6; D: NA; size: NA; CDR3: CASSVGEEGYSPLHF; DNA: TGTGCCAGCAGCGTAGGGGAAGAGGGTTATTCACCCCTCCACTTT
V: TRBV6-5; J: TRBJ2-7; D: TRBD2; size: NA; CDR3: CASSSGLSPGEQYF; DNA: TGTGCCAGCAGCTCGGGACTATCCCCTGGCGAGCAGTACTTC
V: TRBV4-3; J: TRBJ2-3; D: TRBD1; size: NA; CDR3: CASSQAQAAQGADTQYF; DNA: TGCGCCAGCAGCCAAGCCCAAGCGGCACAGGGGGCAGATACGCAGTATTTT
V: TRBV3-1/TRBV3-2; J: TRBJ2-1; D: TRBD2; size: NA; CDR3: CASSHTGLALF; DNA: TGTGCCAGCAGCCATACGGGACTAGCCCTCTTC
V: TRBV29-1; J: TRBJ2-7; D: TRBD1; size: NA; CDR3: CSVRDRDLEQYF; DNA: TGCAGCGTCCGGGACAGGGATTTGGAGCAGTACTTC
V: TRBV27; J: TRBJ2-1; D: TRBD1; size: NA; CDR3: CASSLWTGRASNEQFF; DNA: TGTGCCAGCAGTTTATGGACAGGGCGGGCGTCGAATGAGCAGTTCTTC
V: TRBV2; J: TRBJ1-1; D: TRBD1; size: once; CDR3: CASRGTGGWSGAFF; DNA: TGTGCCAGCAGAGGGACAGGGGGCTGGTCGGGAGCTTTCTTT
V: TRBV28; J: TRBJ1-5; D: NA; size: once; CDR3: CASSLGHGYSNQPQHF; DNA: TGTGCCAGCAGTTTGGGCCACGGATATAGCAATCAGCCCCAGCATTTT
V: TRBV11-2; J: TRBJ2-1; D: NA; size: NA; CDR3: CASRATGSNEQFF; DNA: TGTGCCAGCAGAGCGACTGGATCCAATGAGCAGTTCTTC
V: TRBV28; J: TRBJ1-5; D: NA; size: NA; CDR3: CASSHYRDNQPQHF; DNA: TGTGCCAGCAGCCACTACAGGGACAATCAGCCCCAGCATTTT
V: TRBV7-2; J: TRBJ2-7; D: NA; size: NA; CDR3: CASSLGLGAVGEQYF; DNA: TGTGCCAGCAGCTTAGGCTTGGGAGCGGTGGGCGAGCAGTACTTC
V: TRBV6-5; J: TRBJ2-7; D: TRBD2; size: NA; CDR3: CASRASGRSTYEQYF; DNA: TGTGCCAGCAGGGCTAGCGGGAGGAGCACCTACGAGCAGTACTTC
V: TRBV2; J: TRBJ2-5; D: NA; size: NA; CDR3: CASSENGQGRETQYF; DNA: TGTGCCAGCAGTGAGAATGGCCAGGGAAGAGAGACCCAGTACTTC
V: TRBV4-1; J: TRBJ2-3; D: TRBD2; size: NA; CDR3: CASSHRREADTQYF; DNA: TGCGCCAGCAGCCATCGGCGGGAGGCAGATACGCAGTATTTT
V: TRBV28; J: TRBJ2-3; D: TRBD2; size: NA; CDR3: CASSETSGRSKVTQYF; DNA: TGTGCCAGCAGCGAGACTAGCGGGAGGAGTAAAGTCACGCAGTATTTT
V: TRBV11-1; J: TRBJ1-1; D: TRBD1; size: once; CDR3: CASSPPGQGRAFF; DNA: TGTGCCAGCAGCCCTCCGGGACAGGGTCGAGCTTTCTTT
V: TRBV9; J: TRBJ1-6; D: NA; size: once; CDR3: CASSVGLLSPLHF; DNA: TGTGCCAGCAGCGTAGGACTTTTGTCACCCCTCCACTTT
V: TRBV28; J: TRBJ2-7; D: NA; size: NA; CDR3: CASSLVGALRYEQYF; DNA: TGTGCCAGCAGTTTGGTAGGGGCTCTCCGCTACGAGCAGTACTTC
V: TRBV5-1; J: TRBJ2-3; D: NA; size: NA; CDR3: CASSLAGASTDTQYF; DNA: TGCGCCAGCAGCTTGGCTGGGGCTAGCACAGATACGCAGTATTTT
V: TRBV6-5; J: TRBJ2-7; D: TRBD2; size: NA; CDR3: CASSYWGSGRAYEQYF; DNA: TGTGCCAGCAGTTACTGGGGTAGCGGGAGGGCCTACGAGCAGTACTTC
V: TRBV2; J: TRBJ2-2; D: NA; size: once; CDR3: CASSEALQGTGELFF; DNA: TGTGCCAGCAGTGAAGCGCTTCAGGGAACCGGGGAGCTGTTTTTT
V: TRBV6-4; J: TRBJ2-1; D: TRBD2; size: NA; CDR3: CASSDSLAGARNEQFF; DNA: TGTGCCAGCAGTGACTCCCTAGCGGGAGCGCGGAATGAGCAGTTCTTC
V: TRBV3-1/TRBV3-2; J: TRBJ1-1; D: NA; size: NA; CDR3: CASSPRGDGEAFF; DNA: TGTGCCAGCAGCCCTCGGGGGGACGGTGAAGCTTTCTTT
V: TRBV28; J: TRBJ2-5; D: TRBD1; size: NA; CDR3: CASSSIHGQGAKETQYF; DNA: TGTGCCAGCAGTTCGATTCACGGACAGGGGGCTAAAGAGACCCAGTACTTC
V: TRBV29-1; J: TRBJ2-7; D: NA; size: NA; CDR3: CSVVGGPYEQYF; DNA: TGCAGCGTTGTCGGGGGACCCTACGAGCAGTACTTC
V: TRBV6-1; J: TRBJ2-3; D: NA; size: NA; CDR3: CASRTGTSSNTQYF; DNA: TGTGCCAGCAGGACAGGGACTAGTTCAAATACGCAGTATTTT
V: TRBV3-1/TRBV3-2; J: TRBJ2-7; D: NA; size: NA; CDR3: CASSQNRGSYEQYF; DNA: TGTGCCAGCAGCCAAAACCGGGGCTCCTACGAGCAGTACTTC
V: TRBV12-5; J: TRBJ2-2; D: TRBD1; size: NA; CDR3: CASGQGALTGELFF; DNA: TGTGCTAGTGGACAGGGGGCGCTCACCGGGGAGCTGTTTTTT
V: TRBV24-1; J: TRBJ2-3; D: TRBD2; size: NA; CDR3: CATSALAGGTDTQYF; DNA: TGTGCCACCAGTGCACTAGCGGGCGGCACAGATACGCAGTATTTT
V: TRBV29-1; J: TRBJ2-2; D: NA; size: NA; CDR3: CSVGGGGDTGELFF; DNA: TGCAGCGTTGGGGGAGGAGGGGATACCGGGGAGCTGTTTTTT
V: TRBV28; J: TRBJ1-6; D: NA; size: NA; CDR3: CASSFRQDELHF; DNA: TGTGCCAGCAGTTTTCGACAGGATGAACTCCACTTT